The subject of this entry is one TCR beta chain. Its specificity is unknown. The data belong to a study of T cell responses to AZD1222 COVID-19 vaccine. At the level of the study: Second-dose timings of about 4 or about 12 weeks were pooled.

Whole-study results and caveats: Most donors were white British, females outnumbered males, and clonal diversity was possibly underestimated. Close to half of spike-specific TCRs reportedly recognize unmutated variant regions. Regions 160-218 and 743-854 dominated among vaccine-associated CD4 TCRs spanning spike.

The table came from immunoSEQ multiplex PCR; TCRdb's copy has only in-frame clones and leaves some out. Among approximately 110,000 clones listed, approximately 88% were seen once. The clonotype comes from an adult in good health. The sample consisted of peripheral blood, taken on day 0 of AZD1222 vaccination.

The CDR3: CASGQGWNNEQFF. CDR3 nucleotides: TGTGCCAGCGGACAGGGGTGGAACAATGAGCAGTTCTTC. The chain uses TRBV18 and TRBJ2-1; TRBD1 agrees at 9 bases. The V and J ends lost 8 bases and 5 bases, in that order; junction bases with no gene match: 4. The CDR3 contains 13 residues. Per the germline V gene, CDR1 is KGHSH and CDR2 is LQKENI.